This TCR beta chain was found in a study of blood T cells in healthy people across ages. PCR was performed a second time for about 6 to 12 cycles using a sample-barcoded 5' primer and a J-beta primer mix. One entry per CDR3 protein results from TCRdb running MiXCR on the 5' RACE reads. The sample has roughly 1.6 million distinct CDR3 sequences; about 35% are singletons. Germline V gives CDR1 DFQATT, CDR2 SNEGSKA (reference sequence). J gave up 0 bases and V 0 bases, and 6 bases lay outside the gene matches. CDR3 length: 16 residues. Of note for this clonotype: Its specificity is unknown.

Study findings and constraints: Samples with more naive T cells showed higher observed beta diversity. CMV status of donors was not determined, possibly confounding expanded clonotype changes.

The receptor was derived from a woman younger than 45 in good health. The sequenced material came from blood. The chain uses TRBV20-1 and TRBJ2-5; 8 bases map to TRBD1. The CDR3 protein is CSARDMGQEYQETQYF. The CDR3 region has the DNA TGCAGTGCTAGAGATATGGGACAGGAGTACCAAGAGACCCAGTACTTC.